These 8 T cell receptor beta chains were sequenced from one sample in a study of blood T cells in healthy people across ages. Primers used in a second PCR of about 7 to 12 cycles were a sample-barcoded 5' primer and a J-beta primer mix. TCRdb passed the 5' RACE reads through MiXCR, listing each CDR3 protein once. The repertoire holds about 630,000 distinct CDR3 sequences, with over 20% as singletons. The sample taken for sequencing was blood. The receptors were gathered from a man between 65 and 85 years old in good health.

This sequence joins TRBV5-1 and TRBJ2-3; D gene uncertain. This CDR3 spans 16 amino acids. Germline V lookup: CDR1 SGHRS, CDR2 YFSETQ. V shed 0 bases and J shed 0 bases, with 11 bases lying between them. The CDR3, as DNA: TGCGCCAGCAGCTTGGGCCCCGATCCTAGCACAGATACGCAGTATTTT. It specifies CASSLGPDPSTDTQYF. Full variable domain (outside the CDR3, taken from reference TRBV5-1 and TRBJ2-3): KAGVTQTPRYLIKTRGQQVTLSCSPISGHRSVSWYQQTPGQGLQFLFEYFSETQRNKGNFPGRFSGRQFSNSRSEMNVSTLELGDSALYLCASSLGPDPSTDTQYFGPGTRLTVL.

J is TRBJ2-5 and V is TRBV27; possible D gene TRBD1, 6 bases. The tail of the sequence fits TRBJ2-1 better, so the J call may be wrong. From germline, CDR1 is MNHEY and CDR2 SMNVEV (reference sequence). The length of the CDR3 is 14 residues. Written as DNA, the CDR3 is TGTGCCAGCAGTGTCTTAGGACAGCTTGATGAGCAGTTCTTC. Translated: CASSVLGQLDEQFF.

J is TRBJ2-1 and V is TRBV7-6; 7 nucleotides align to TRBD2. From germline, CDR1 is SGHVS and CDR2 FNYEAQ. After removal of 0 bases from V and 10 bases from J, the junction contained 12 bases not matched to a gene. This CDR3 is built from 16 residues. In DNA, the CDR3 is TGTGCCAGCAGCTTAGCGTCCGGGAGGAAGTCTGACGAGCAGTTCTTC. Protein: CASSLASGRKSDEQFF. Using reference TRBV7-6 and TRBJ2-1 for the parts outside the CDR3, the full variable domain is GAGVSQSPRYKVTKRGQDVALRCDPISGHVSLYWYRQALGQGPEFLTYFNYEAQQDKSGLPNDRFSAERPEGSISTLTIQRTEQRDSAMYRCASSLASGRKSDEQFFGPGTRLTVL.

This rearrangement joins TRBV11-2 to TRBJ2-3; D is unclear. Germline V CDR1 and CDR2: SGHAT, FQNNGV. The length of the CDR3 is 15 residues. Trimming shortened V by 0 bases and J by 4 bases, and 11 bases separated the two germline ends. The CDR3 DNA reads as TGTGCCAGCAGCTTAGATCTCAGCTTCGCAGATACGCAGTATTTT. Amino acids: CASSLDLSFADTQYF. Full variable domain (missing parts from reference TRBV11-2 and TRBJ2-3): EAGVAQSPRYKIIEKRQSVAFWCNPISGHATLYWYQQILGQGPKLLIQFQNNGVVDDSQLPKDRFSAERLKGVDSTLKIQPAKLEDSAVYLCASSLDLSFADTQYFGPGTRLTVL.

At least ten counts were recorded for this clonotype. The V gene is TRBV12-3 or TRBV12-4, the J gene TRBJ1-1, with a weak D call TRBD1 (5 bases). Trimming removed 7 bases at V and 0 bases at J, with 12 bases between. CDR3 length: 14 residues. CDR3 amino acids: CASNHRRMNTEAFF. The CDR3 nucleotides are TGTGCCAGCAACCACAGGAGAATGAACACTGAAGCTTTCTTT.

J is TRBJ2-3 and V is TRBV18, with 9 bases fitting TRBD2. This CDR3 has 16 residues. Germline CDR1 and CDR2: KGHSH and LQKENI. The V segment lost 0 bases and the J segment 2 bases; nucleotides outside the gene matches: 3. The CDR3 is CASSPPASGATDTQYF. The CDR3 bases are TGTGCCAGCTCACCACCGGCTAGCGGGGCCACAGATACGCAGTATTTT.

The J gene is TRBJ2-7, the V gene TRBV6-5, with D tentatively TRBD2 (6 bases). CDR3 size: 14 residues. With 2 bases removed from V and 2 bases from J, the gap between germline ends came to 10 bases. Germline CDR1 is MNHEY and CDR2 is SVGAGI. The CDR3, as DNA: TGTGCCAGCAGTTACCGGCGGACTACCTACGAGCAGTACTTC. This codes for CASSYRRTTYEQYF.

The table lists this clonotype with a few counts. This chain links TRBV24-1 with TRBJ2-5, with 11 bases aligning to TRBD2. The CDR3 length is 15 residues. The trim removed 6 bases at V and 3 bases at J, leaving 5 bases unmatched. Germline V gives CDR1 KGHDR, CDR2 SFDVKD. The CDR3 sequence is CATSPGTSGKETQYF. As DNA, the CDR3 is TGTGCCACCAGTCCGGGGACTAGCGGAAAAGAGACCCAGTACTTC.